This note documents a single TCR beta chain sequence. This sample is part of a study of blood T cell repertoires in COVID-19. Background on the study: Sites across the United States, Italy and Spain contributed samples from acute and convalescent COVID-19. The cDNA or gDNA used as material had been derived from T cells, B-cell-depleted T cells, or PBMCs.

Germline V CDR1 and CDR2: SEHNR, FQNEAQ (reference sequence). The CDR3 runs to 13 residues. V dropped 5 bases and J dropped 7; count of bases not matched to a gene: 7. Authors' data handling: Quantification of nucleated cells was approximated via reference gene primer amplification. Libraries were prepared by immunoSEQ multiplex PCR; TCRdb keeps only in-frame clonotypes and omits some of them. That table supplies the V and J calls and clone size; D and trimming were determined from the DNA. This table holds approximately 130,000 clones, approximately 85% found once. The sequencing sample was made of peripheral blood. The rearrangement uses TRBV7-9 and TRBJ1-2, with 7 bases matching TRBD1. The clonotype comes from a human donor in a cohort sampled during active COVID-19. The CDR3 here is CASSPTGIFGYTF. In DNA, the CDR3 is TGTGCCAGCAGCCCGACAGGGATCTTTGGCTACACCTTC.